The 12 T cell receptor beta chains below were found in one sample sequenced in a study of blood T cell repertoires in COVID-19. TCRdb's table, derived via immunoSEQ multiplex PCR, lists solely in-frame clones and lacks some. The sample lists 410,000 or so clones; roughly 90% were seen once. The sample taken for sequencing was peripheral blood. These receptors were obtained from a woman aged 40 to 49 with COVID-19, enrolled during active disease.

V and J are TRBV5-1 and TRBJ2-7; 10 bases line up with TRBD1. Germline V gene lookup returns CDR1 SGHRS and CDR2 YFSETQ. V dropped 3 bases and J dropped 2; count of bases not matched to a gene: 5. The CDR3 is 15 amino acids. In DNA form, the CDR3 reads TGCGCCAGCAGCTCGACAGGGGGCGCGACCTACGAGCAGTACTTC. This sequence encodes CASSSTGGATYEQYF.

Details on this clone: This sample includes further DNA sequences coding for the same CDR3. The rearrangement links TRBV30 to TRBJ2-5; 8 positions match TRBD1. Germline CDR1 reads GTSNPN; CDR2 reads SVGIG (reference sequence). V shed 0 bases and J 2 bases; nucleotides not matched to a gene: 2. This CDR3 has 14 amino acids. The CDR3 DNA is TGTGCCTGGAGTGTCGGACAGGGACAAGAGACCCAGTACTTC. Protein: CAWSVGQGQETQYF.

In its sample, this clone was seen once. The chain carries TRBV27 and TRBJ2-3; no definite D call. The germline CDR1 and CDR2 sequences are MNHEY and SMNVEV (reference sequence). With 2 bases removed from V and 4 bases from J, the gap between germline ends came to 7 bases. This CDR3 is 13 amino acids long. Here the CDR3 DNA reads TGTGCCAGCAGTTTAATATCAGCAGATACGCAGTATTTT. Encoded protein: CASSLISADTQYF.

J is TRBJ1-2 and V is TRBV7-9; no firm D call. The CDR3 loop spans 11 amino acids. V was pared by 10 bases and J by 5 bases, with 11 bases between. The V gene's germline CDR1 is SEHNR and CDR2 FQNEAQ (reference sequence). This CDR3 reads CATSREYGYTF. CDR3 in DNA: TGTGCCACTTCCCGGGAGTATGGCTACACCTTC.

The gene calls are TRBV5-1 and TRBJ1-6; maybe TRBD1 (6 bases). V was clipped by 0 bases and J by 5 bases, with 9 bases between them. Germline CDR1 is SGHRS and CDR2 is YFSETQ. The length of the CDR3 is 15 residues. The CDR3 region has the DNA TGCGCCAGCAGCTTGGCGGGACAAGATAATTCACCCCTCCACTTT. It encodes CASSLAGQDNSPLHF.

The chain couples TRBV15 to TRBJ2-3; TRBD1 matches 7 bases. The CDR3 covers 16 residues. Germline CDR1 reads LNHNV; CDR2 reads YYDKDF (reference sequence). The ends lost 3 bases at V and 2 bases at J; junction bases unmatched: 8. The CDR3 region has the DNA TGTGCCACCAGCAGGGCCCTGGGACAGATCACAGATACGCAGTATTTT. Its translation is CATSRALGQITDTQYF.

In its sample, this clone was seen a few times. The V call is TRBV13, the J call TRBJ1-2; 8 bases are shared with TRBD1. The germline CDR1 and CDR2 sequences are PRHDT and FYEKMQ (reference sequence). V shed 2 bases and J 8 bases; nucleotides not matched to a gene: 10. This CDR3 has 15 residues. CDR3 coding DNA: TGTGCCAGCAGCTTAAGTCGCGACAGGGGAGGCGGCTACACCTTC. This codes for CASSLSRDRGGGYTF. Full variable domain (outside the CDR3, taken from reference TRBV13 and TRBJ1-2): AAGVIQSPRHLIKEKRETATLKCYPIPRHDTVYWYQQGPGQDPQFLISFYEKMQSDKGSIPDRFSAQQFSDYHSELNMSSLELGDSALYFCASSLSRDRGGGYTFGSGTRLTVV.

This sequence joins TRBV29-1 and TRBJ2-3, with TRBD2 identical over 13 bases. CDR1 and CDR2 (germline): SQVTM, ANQGSEA. This CDR3 comprises 15 residues. With V trimmed by 5 bases and J by 3 bases, 5 bases remained unmatched. The chain's CDR3 is CSVSGTSGKTDTQYF. The CDR3 coding sequence is TGCAGCGTTTCAGGGACTAGCGGGAAAACAGATACGCAGTATTTT.

The chain has TRBV7-2 and TRBJ1-1; the D gene is possibly TRBD1 (6 bases). V lost 5 bases and J lost 5, with 18 bases in between. CDR1 SGHTA and CDR2 FQGNSA come from the germline V gene. The CDR3 spans 15 residues. Here the CDR3 DNA reads TGTGCCAGCAGCCCCCACGGCAGGGGTCTGACTGAAGCTTTCTTT. Translated, it gives CASSPHGRGLTEAFF.

The chain joins TRBV19 to TRBJ1-4; TRBD1 matches at 8 bases. V was clipped by 3 bases and J by 7 bases; unmatched bases: 4. The germline CDR1 and CDR2 sequences are LNHDA and SQIVND (reference sequence). The CDR3 totals 14 residues. CDR3 residues: CASSIRTGSEKLFF. As DNA, the CDR3 is TGTGCCAGTAGTATCCGGACAGGGAGTGAAAAACTGTTTTTT.

The gene calls are TRBV28 and TRBJ1-6; weak D call: TRBD1 (6 bases). The CDR3 totals 11 residues. The germline CDR1 and CDR2 sequences are MDHEN and SYDVKM. V lost 7 bases and J 14 bases, leaving 12 bases between the germline ends. CDR3 protein: CASNRVGTLHF. The DNA of the CDR3 is TGTGCCAGCAACAGGGTGGGAACCCTCCACTTT. Using reference TRBV28 and TRBJ1-6 for the parts outside the CDR3, the full variable domain is DVKVTQSSRYLVKRTGEKVFLECVQDMDHENMFWYRQDPGLGLRLIYFSYDVKMKEKGDIPEGYSVSREKKERFSLILESASTNQTSMYLCASNRVGTLHFGNGTRLTVT.

The chain couples TRBV18 to TRBJ2-2, with 9 positions matching TRBD1. The germline V gene encodes CDR1 KGHSH and CDR2 LQKENI. CDR3 length: 16 residues. The J segment lost 2 bases and the V segment lost 6 bases, leaving 7 bases of the junction unmatched. The CDR3 DNA reads TGTGCCAGCTCCTTCCTGGACAGGGGCAACACCGGGGAGCTGTTTTTT. Its translation is CASSFLDRGNTGELFF.